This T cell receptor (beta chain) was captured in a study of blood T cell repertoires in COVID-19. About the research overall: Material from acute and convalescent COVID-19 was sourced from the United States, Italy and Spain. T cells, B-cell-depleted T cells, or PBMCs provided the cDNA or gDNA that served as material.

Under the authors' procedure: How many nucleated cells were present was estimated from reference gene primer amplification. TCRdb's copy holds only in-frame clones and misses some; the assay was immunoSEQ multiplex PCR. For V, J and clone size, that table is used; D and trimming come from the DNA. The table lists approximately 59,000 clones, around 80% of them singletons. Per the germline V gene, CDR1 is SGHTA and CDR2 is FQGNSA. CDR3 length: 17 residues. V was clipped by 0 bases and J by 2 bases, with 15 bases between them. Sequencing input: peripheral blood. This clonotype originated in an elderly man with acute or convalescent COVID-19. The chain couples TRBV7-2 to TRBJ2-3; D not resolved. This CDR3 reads CASSLAIPTGSTDTQYF. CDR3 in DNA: TGTGCCAGCAGCTTAGCAATCCCTACCGGGTCCACAGATACGCAGTATTTT.